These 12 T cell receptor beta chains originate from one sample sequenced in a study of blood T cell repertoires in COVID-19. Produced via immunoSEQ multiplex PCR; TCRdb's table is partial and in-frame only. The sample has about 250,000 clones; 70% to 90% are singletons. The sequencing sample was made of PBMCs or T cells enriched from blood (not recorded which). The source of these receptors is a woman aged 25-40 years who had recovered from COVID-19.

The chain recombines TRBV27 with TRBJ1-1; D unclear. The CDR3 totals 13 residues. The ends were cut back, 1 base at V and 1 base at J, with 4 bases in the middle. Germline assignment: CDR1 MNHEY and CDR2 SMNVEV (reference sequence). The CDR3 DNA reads TGTGCCAGCAGTTTATATAGGAACACTGAAGCTTTCTTT. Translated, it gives CASSLYRNTEAFF.

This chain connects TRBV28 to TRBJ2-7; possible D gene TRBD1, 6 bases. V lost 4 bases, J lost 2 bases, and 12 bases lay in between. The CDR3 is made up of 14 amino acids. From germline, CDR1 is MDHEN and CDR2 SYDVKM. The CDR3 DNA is TGTGCCAGCAGTTCTCCAGGGGATACCTACGAGCAGTACTTC. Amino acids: CASSSPGDTYEQYF.

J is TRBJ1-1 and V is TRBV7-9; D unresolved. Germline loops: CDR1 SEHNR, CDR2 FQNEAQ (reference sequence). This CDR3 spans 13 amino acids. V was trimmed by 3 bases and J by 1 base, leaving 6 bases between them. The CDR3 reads CASSFSGNTEAFF. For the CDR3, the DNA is TGTGCCAGCAGCTTTTCGGGGAACACTGAAGCTTTCTTT.

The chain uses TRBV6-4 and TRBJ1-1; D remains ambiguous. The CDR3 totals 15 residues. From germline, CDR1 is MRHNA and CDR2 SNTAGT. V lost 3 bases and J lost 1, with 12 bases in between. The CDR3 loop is CASSESGEGNTEAFF. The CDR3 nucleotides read TGTGCCAGCAGTGAGTCCGGTGAGGGGAACACTGAAGCTTTCTTT.

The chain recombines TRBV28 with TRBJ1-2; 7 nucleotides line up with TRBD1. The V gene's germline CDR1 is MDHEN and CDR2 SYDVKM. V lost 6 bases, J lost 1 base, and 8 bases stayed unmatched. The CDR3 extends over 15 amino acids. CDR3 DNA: TGTGCCAGCAGGCACAGGGGTCCAATTAACTATGGCTACACCTTC. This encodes CASRHRGPINYGYTF.

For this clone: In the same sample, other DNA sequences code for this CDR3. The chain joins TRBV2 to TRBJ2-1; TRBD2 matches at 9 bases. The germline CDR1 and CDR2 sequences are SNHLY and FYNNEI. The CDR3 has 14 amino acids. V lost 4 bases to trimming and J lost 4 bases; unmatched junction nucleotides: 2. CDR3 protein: CASSGLAGYNEQFF. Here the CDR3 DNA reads TGTGCCAGCAGTGGGCTAGCGGGGTACAATGAGCAGTTCTTC.

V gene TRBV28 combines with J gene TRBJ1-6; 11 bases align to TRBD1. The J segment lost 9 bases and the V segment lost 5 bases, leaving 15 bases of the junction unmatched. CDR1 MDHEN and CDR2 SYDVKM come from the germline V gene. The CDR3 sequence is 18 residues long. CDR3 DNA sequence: TGTGCCAGCAGTCCCCCGGGACAGGGGGAATTGAGGAGTTCACCCCTCCACTTT. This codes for CASSPPGQGELRSSPLHF.

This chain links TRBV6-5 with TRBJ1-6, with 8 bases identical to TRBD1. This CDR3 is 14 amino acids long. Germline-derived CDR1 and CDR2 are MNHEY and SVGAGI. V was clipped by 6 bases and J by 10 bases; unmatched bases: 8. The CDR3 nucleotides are TGTGCCAGCAGGGACAGGGAAGGGGGATCACCCCTCCACTTT. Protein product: CASRDREGGSPLHF.

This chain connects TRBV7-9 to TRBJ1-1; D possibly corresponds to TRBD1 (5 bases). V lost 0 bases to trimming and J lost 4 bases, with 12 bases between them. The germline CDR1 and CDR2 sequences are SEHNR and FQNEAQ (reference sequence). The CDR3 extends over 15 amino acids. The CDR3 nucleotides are TGTGCCAGCAGCTTAGCGCCAGGGATGGGCACTGAAGCTTTCTTT. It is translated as CASSLAPGMGTEAFF.

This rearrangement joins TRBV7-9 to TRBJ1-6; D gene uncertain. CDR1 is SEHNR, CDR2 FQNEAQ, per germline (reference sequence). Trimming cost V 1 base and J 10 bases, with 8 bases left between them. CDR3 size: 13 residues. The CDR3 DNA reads TGTGCCAGCAGCTTAGAAGGAGGCTCACCCCTCCACTTT. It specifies CASSLEGGSPLHF.

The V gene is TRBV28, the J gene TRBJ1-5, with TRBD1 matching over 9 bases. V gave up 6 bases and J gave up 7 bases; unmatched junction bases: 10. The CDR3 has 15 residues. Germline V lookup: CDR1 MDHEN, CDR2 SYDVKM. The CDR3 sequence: CASRRRDRERQPQHF. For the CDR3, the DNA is TGTGCCAGCAGGCGCCGGGACAGGGAAAGACAGCCCCAGCATTTT.

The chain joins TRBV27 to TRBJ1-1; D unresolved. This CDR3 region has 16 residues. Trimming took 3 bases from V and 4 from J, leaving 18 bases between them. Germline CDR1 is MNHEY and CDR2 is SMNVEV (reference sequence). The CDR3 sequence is CASSFVGGLVTTEAFF. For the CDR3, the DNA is TGTGCCAGCAGTTTTGTAGGAGGGTTAGTAACCACTGAAGCTTTCTTT.